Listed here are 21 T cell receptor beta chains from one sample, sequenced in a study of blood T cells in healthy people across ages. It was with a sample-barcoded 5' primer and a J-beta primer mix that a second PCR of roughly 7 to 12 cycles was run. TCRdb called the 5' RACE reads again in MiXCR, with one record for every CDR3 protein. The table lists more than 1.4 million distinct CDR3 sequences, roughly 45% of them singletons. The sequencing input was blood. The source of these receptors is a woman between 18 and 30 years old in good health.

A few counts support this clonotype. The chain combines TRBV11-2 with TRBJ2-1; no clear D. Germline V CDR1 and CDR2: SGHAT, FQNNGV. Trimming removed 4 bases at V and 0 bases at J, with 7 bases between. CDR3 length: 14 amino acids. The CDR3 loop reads CASSSRPSYNEQFF. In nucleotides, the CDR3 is TGTGCCAGCAGCTCTAGACCCTCCTACAATGAGCAGTTCTTC.

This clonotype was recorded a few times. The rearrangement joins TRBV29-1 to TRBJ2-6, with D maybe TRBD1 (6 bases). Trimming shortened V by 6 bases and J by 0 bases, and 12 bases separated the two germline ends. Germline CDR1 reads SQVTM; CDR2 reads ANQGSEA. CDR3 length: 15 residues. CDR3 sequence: CSVGTGSSGANVLTF. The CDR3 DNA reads TGCAGCGTAGGAACAGGGAGCTCTGGGGCCAACGTCCTGACTTTC.

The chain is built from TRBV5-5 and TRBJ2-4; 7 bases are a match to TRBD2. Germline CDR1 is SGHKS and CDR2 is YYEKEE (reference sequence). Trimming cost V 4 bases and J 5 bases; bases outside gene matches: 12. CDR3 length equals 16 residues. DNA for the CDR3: TGTGCCAGCAGCAGCGTCACTGGGACTACCCAAAACATTCAGTACTTC. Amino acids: CASSSVTGTTQNIQYF. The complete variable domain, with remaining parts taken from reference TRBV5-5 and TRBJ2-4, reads DAGVTQSPTHLIKTRGQQVTLRCSPISGHKSVSWYQQVLGQGPQFIFQYYEKEERGRGNFPDRFSARQFPNYSSELNVNALLLGDSALYLCASSSVTGTTQNIQYFGAGTRLSVL.

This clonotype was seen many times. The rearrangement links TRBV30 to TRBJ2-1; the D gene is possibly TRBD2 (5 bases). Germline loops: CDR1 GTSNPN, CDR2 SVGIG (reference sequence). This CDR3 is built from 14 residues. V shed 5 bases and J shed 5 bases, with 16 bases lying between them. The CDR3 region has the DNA TGTGCCTGGGCCGGGGATGTTGAACACAATGAGCAGTTCTTC. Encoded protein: CAWAGDVEHNEQFF.

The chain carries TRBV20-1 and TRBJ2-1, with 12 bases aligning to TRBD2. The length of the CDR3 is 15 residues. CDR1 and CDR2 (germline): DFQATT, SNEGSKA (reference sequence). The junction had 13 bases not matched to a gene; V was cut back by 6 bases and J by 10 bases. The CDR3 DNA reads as TGCAGTGCCACACGACTAGCGGGAGTCACATGCGAGCAGTTCTTC. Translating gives CSATRLAGVTCEQFF.

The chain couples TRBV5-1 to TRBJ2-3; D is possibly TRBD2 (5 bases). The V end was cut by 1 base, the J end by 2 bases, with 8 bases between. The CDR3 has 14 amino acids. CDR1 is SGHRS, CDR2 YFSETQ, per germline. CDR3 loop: CASSLRLNTDTQYF. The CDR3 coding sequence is TGCGCCAGCAGCTTGAGACTAAACACAGATACGCAGTATTTT.

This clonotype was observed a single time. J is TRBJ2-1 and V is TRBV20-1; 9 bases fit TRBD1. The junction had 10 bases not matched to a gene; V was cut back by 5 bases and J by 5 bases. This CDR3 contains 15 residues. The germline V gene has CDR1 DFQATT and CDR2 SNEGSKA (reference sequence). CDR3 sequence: CSASGPGQGHNEQFF. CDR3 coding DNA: TGCAGTGCTTCCGGGCCGGGACAGGGTCACAATGAGCAGTTCTTC.

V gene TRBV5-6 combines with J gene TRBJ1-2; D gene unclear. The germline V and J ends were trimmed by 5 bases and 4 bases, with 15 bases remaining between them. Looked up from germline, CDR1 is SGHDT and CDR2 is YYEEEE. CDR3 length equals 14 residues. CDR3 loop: CASRETATPYGYTF. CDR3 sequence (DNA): TGTGCCAGCAGAGAGACGGCTACCCCCTATGGCTACACCTTC.

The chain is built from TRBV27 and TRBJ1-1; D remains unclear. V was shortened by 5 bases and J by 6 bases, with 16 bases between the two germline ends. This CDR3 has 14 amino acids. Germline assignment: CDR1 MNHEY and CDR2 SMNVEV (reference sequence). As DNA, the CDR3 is TGTGCCAGCAGTCCCCCCGGAGATTTGGCTGAAGCTTTCTTT. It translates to CASSPPGDLAEAFF.

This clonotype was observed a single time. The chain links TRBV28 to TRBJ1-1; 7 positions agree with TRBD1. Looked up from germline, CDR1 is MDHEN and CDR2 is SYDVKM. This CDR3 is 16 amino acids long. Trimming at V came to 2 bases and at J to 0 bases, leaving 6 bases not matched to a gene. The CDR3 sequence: CASSLEPDRLNTEAFF. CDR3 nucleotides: TGTGCCAGCAGTTTAGAGCCGGACAGGTTGAACACTGAAGCTTTCTTT.

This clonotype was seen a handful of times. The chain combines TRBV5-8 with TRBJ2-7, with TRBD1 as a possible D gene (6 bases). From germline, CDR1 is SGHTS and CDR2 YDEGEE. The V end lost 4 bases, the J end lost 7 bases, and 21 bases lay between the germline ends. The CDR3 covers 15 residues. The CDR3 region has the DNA TGTGCCAGCAGCAAACAGGGATCGTACCTGGGGGAGCAGTACTTC. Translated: CASSKQGSYLGEQYF.

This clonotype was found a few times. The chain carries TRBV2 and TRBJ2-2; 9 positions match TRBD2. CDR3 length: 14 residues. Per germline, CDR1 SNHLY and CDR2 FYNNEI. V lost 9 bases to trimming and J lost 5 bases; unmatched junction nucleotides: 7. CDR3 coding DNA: TGTGCCAGTGGACTAGCGTCGGTAACCGGGGAGCTGTTTTTT. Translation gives CASGLASVTGELFF.

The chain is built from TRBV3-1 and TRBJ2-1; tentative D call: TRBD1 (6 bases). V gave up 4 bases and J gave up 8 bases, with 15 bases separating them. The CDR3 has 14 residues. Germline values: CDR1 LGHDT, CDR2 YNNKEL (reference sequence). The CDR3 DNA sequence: TGTGCCAGCAGCCCCACTGGACAGTCGGATGAGCAGTTCTTC. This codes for CASSPTGQSDEQFF.

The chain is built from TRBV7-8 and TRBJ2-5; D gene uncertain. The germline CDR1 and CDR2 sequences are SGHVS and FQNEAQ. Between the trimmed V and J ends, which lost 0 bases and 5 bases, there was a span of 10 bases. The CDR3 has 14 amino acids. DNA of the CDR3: TGTGCCAGCAGCTTAGCTCTGGGAACGGAGACCCAGTACTTC. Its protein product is CASSLALGTETQYF.

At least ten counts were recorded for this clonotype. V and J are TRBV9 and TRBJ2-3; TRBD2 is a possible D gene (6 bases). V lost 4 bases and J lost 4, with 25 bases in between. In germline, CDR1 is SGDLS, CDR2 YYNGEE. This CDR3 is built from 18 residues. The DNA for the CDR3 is TGTGCCAGCAGCACGAGCTTTATGGAGGGGAATAGCGCAGATACGCAGTATTTT. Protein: CASSTSFMEGNSADTQYF.

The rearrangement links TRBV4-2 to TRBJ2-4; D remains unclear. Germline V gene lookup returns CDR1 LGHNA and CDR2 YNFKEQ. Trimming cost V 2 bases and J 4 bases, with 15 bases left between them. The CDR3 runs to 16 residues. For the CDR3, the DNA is TGTGCCAGCAGCCAACCTGGCATTTTGGAAAAAAACATTCAGTACTTC. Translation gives CASSQPGILEKNIQYF.

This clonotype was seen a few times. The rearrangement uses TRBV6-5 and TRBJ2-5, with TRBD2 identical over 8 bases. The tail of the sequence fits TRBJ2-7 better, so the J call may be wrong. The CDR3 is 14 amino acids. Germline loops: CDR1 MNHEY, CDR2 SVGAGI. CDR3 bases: TGTGCCAGCAGTACGACGGGGGGGGTCCACGAGCAGTACTTC. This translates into CASSTTGGVHEQYF.

The CDR3 DNA reads as TGCGCCAGCAGCTTGTACTTTACCGGGACAGGCGATAACACTGAAGCTTTCTTT. The encoded protein is CASSLYFTGTGDNTEAFF. V and J are TRBV5-1 and TRBJ1-1; 8 bases align to TRBD1. J was trimmed by 2 bases and V by 1 base; bases with no gene match: 13. CDR3 length equals 18 residues. Germline CDR1 reads SGHRS; CDR2 reads YFSETQ.

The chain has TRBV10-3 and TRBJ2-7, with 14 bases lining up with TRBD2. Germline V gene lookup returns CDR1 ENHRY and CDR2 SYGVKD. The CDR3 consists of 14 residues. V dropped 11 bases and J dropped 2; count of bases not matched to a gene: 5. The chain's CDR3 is CALSTSGGAYEQYF. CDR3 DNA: TGTGCCCTCTCGACTAGCGGGGGGGCCTACGAGCAGTACTTC.

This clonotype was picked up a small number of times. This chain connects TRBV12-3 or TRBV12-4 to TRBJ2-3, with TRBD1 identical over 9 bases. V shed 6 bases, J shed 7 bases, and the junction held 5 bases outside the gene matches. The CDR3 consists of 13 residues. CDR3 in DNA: TGTGCCAGCAGGGACAGGGGTGAAAATACGCAGTATTTT. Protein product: CASRDRGENTQYF.

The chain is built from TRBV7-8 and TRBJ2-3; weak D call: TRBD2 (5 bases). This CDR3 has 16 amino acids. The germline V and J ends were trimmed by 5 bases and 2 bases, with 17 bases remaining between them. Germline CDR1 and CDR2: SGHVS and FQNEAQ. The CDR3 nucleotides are TGTGCCAGCAGCGTACTCTCTAGCACCCTCACAGATACGCAGTATTTT. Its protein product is CASSVLSSTLTDTQYF.